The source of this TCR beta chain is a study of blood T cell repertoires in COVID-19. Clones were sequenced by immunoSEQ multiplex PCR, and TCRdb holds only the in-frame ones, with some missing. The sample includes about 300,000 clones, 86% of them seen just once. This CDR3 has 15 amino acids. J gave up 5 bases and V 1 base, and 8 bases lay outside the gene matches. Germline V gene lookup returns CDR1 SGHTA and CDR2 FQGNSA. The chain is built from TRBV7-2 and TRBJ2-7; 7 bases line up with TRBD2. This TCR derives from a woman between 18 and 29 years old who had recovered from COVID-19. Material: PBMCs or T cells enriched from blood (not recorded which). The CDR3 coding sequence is TGTGCCAGCAGCTTAGGGGGACTAAACTGGGACGAGCAGTACTTC. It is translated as CASSLGGLNWDEQYF. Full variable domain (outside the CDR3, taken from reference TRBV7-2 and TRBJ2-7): GAGVSQSPSNKVTEKGKDVELRCDPISGHTALYWYRQSLGQGLEFLIYFQGNSAPDKSGLPSDRFSAERTGGSVSTLTIQRTQQEDSAVYLCASSLGGLNWDEQYFGPGTRLTVT.